A single sample is the source of the 9 T cell receptor beta chains below, sequenced in a study of blood T cell repertoires in COVID-19. Method: immunoSEQ multiplex PCR; TCRdb's copy keeps in-frame clones and lacks some. The sample holds a few hundred thousand clones; about 88% are singletons and the top ten take under 5%. The sample consisted of PBMCs or T cells enriched from blood (not recorded which). These receptors came from a man aged 25 to 40 with acute COVID-19.

The chain carries TRBV7-6 and TRBJ1-4; the D is unclear. Trimming cost V 3 bases and J 8 bases, with 7 bases left between them. Germline V CDR1 and CDR2: SGHVS, FNYEAQ. CDR3 length: 12 amino acids. CDR3 protein: CASSFPLEKLFF. CDR3 in DNA: TGTGCCAGCAGCTTCCCCCTCGAAAAACTGTTTTTT.

A few counts support this clone. V is TRBV7-9 and J is TRBJ2-1, with D possibly matching TRBD1 (6 bases). The CDR3 totals 17 residues. Germline CDR1 and CDR2: SEHNR and FQNEAQ (reference sequence). V was clipped by 0 bases and J by 5 bases, with 17 bases between them. CDR3 sequence reads: CASSLARAGVKHNEQFF. In DNA form, the CDR3 reads TGTGCCAGCAGCTTAGCGAGGGCAGGGGTTAAGCACAATGAGCAGTTCTTC. Full variable domain (remainder filled in from reference TRBV7-9 and TRBJ2-1): DTGVSQNPRHKITKRGQNVTFRCDPISEHNRLYWYRQTLGQGPEFLTYFQNEAQLEKSRLLSDRFSAERPKGSFSTLEIQRTEQGDSAMYLCASSLARAGVKHNEQFFGPGTRLTVL.

V gene TRBV19 combines with J gene TRBJ2-5; D may be TRBD2 (6 bases). The CDR3 is 13 amino acids. The V end was cut by 3 bases, the J end by 2 bases, with 7 bases between. Germline loops: CDR1 LNHDA, CDR2 SQIVND (reference sequence). The CDR3 loop reads CASSIAGQETQYF. CDR3 DNA sequence: TGTGCCAGTAGTATTGCGGGACAAGAGACCCAGTACTTC.

About this clone: The CDR3 does not close with the conserved phenylalanine or tryptophan, likely indicating a read error. The limits of the CDR3 on the DNA are not certain, so only TCRdb's listed CDR3 is given. The chain is built from TRBV14 and TRBJ1-4; the table's D call, TRBD1, has no DNA check behind it. The CDR3 spans 8 amino acids, including both terminal residues. CDR1 SGHDN and CDR2 FVKESK come from the germline V gene. The CDR3 here is CAKDRPNR.

The V call is TRBV25-1, the J call TRBJ2-1; D remains ambiguous. The length of the CDR3 is 11 residues. Per germline, CDR1 MGHDK and CDR2 SYGVNS. Trimming cost V 7 bases and J 8 bases, with 9 bases left between them. The CDR3 DNA is TGTGCCAGCACCCGGTCCCATGAGCAGTTCTTC. Encoded protein: CASTRSHEQFF.

The V gene is TRBV9, the J gene TRBJ1-5; 8 positions match TRBD1. Germline V lookup: CDR1 SGDLS, CDR2 YYNGEE. V shed 3 bases and J 1 base; nucleotides not matched to a gene: 6. The CDR3 runs 16 residues. CDR3 residues: CASSAGQGGSNQPQHF. The CDR3 DNA is TGTGCCAGCAGCGCAGGACAGGGAGGGAGCAATCAGCCCCAGCATTTT.

The V gene is TRBV9, the J gene TRBJ1-1; 8 positions agree with TRBD1. With V trimmed by 4 bases and J by 3 bases, 8 bases remained unmatched. CDR1 and CDR2 (germline): SGDLS, YYNGEE. This CDR3 spans 15 amino acids. CDR3 amino acids: CASSPRTGPHTEAFF. As DNA, the CDR3 is TGTGCCAGCAGCCCGCGGACAGGGCCGCACACTGAAGCTTTCTTT. Variable domain in full (rest from reference TRBV9 and TRBJ1-1): DSGVTQTPKHLITATGQRVTLRCSPRSGDLSVYWYQQSLDQGLQFLIQYYNGEERAKGNILERFSAQQFPDLHSELNLSSLELGDSALYFCASSPRTGPHTEAFFGQGTRLTVV.

V is TRBV19 and J is TRBJ1-5; tentative D call: TRBD1 (6 bases). Per germline, CDR1 LNHDA and CDR2 SQIVND (reference sequence). The CDR3 loop spans 16 amino acids. V lost 5 bases and J 0 bases, leaving 14 bases between the germline ends. The CDR3 region is CASSQRPDSSNQPQHF. The DNA for the CDR3 is TGTGCCAGTAGTCAGCGACCGGACAGTAGCAATCAGCCCCAGCATTTT.

The chain couples TRBV6-4 to TRBJ2-3; TRBD2 agrees at 9 bases. CDR1 and CDR2 (germline): MRHNA, SNTAGT. V trimming: 5 bases; J trimming: 6 bases; junction bases outside the gene matches: 12. The CDR3 spans 16 residues. The CDR3 DNA reads as TGTGCCAGCAGTAGCCTAGCGGGATCCCATTCCGATACGCAGTATTTT. Translation: CASSSLAGSHSDTQYF.